This T cell receptor beta chain was retrieved from a study of blood T cell repertoires in COVID-19. Overall study context: The analysed material was cDNA or gDNA that came from T cells, B-cell-depleted T cells, or PBMCs.

Germline CDR1 is LNHDA and CDR2 is SQIVND (reference sequence). This CDR3 has 13 amino acids. V lost 3 bases and J 7 bases, leaving 10 bases between the germline ends. Source study methods: The assay estimated nucleated cells by amplifying reference gene primers. Data came from immunoSEQ multiplex PCR; TCRdb stores just in-frame clones and leaves some out. That table gives V, J and clone size, and the DNA gave D and trimming. The table includes more than 150,000 clones, around 84% detected once. Residents of approximately 25 US areas, aged roughly 18 to 89 years, made up the participants. The chain is built from TRBV19 and TRBJ1-5; D unclear. The sequenced sample consisted of PBMCs or T cells enriched from blood (not recorded which). The clonotype comes from a woman aged 50 to 60 who had recovered from COVID-19. The CDR3 protein is CASSMALFQPQHF. The DNA for the CDR3 is TGTGCCAGTAGTATGGCTCTCTTCCAGCCCCAGCATTTT.